A single T cell receptor (beta chain) is shown here with its context. The sample originates from a study of blood T cell repertoires in COVID-19. Whole-study context: Spain, Italy and the United States supplied samples that represented acute and convalescent COVID-19. T cells, B-cell-depleted T cells, or PBMCs supplied cDNA or gDNA.

Trimming left V 6 bases short and J 4 bases short, with 9 bases between. The germline gives CDR1 LNHDA, CDR2 SQIVND (reference sequence). The CDR3 length is 12 residues. In the original workflow: Scientists estimated how many nucleated cells there were by amplifying reference gene primers. This table comes from immunoSEQ multiplex PCR, and its TCRdb copy is limited to in-frame clones, with some not included. V and J calls and clone size follow that table, whereas D and trimming were derived from the DNA. The data hold 25,000 to 35,000 clones, with 85% observed a single time. The rearrangement uses TRBV19 and TRBJ1-2; maybe TRBD1 (5 bases). The sequencing sample was made of peripheral blood. This clonotype originated in a human donor in a cohort sampled during active COVID-19. The CDR3 coding sequence is TGTGCCAGTAGGAACAGGCCCTATGGCTACACCTTC. Amino acids: CASRNRPYGYTF.